What follows describes a single TCR beta chain. Its cognate antigen is unknown. The record originates from a study of circulating and synovial CD4+ cells in juvenile arthritis. The study, taken as a whole, reports: T cell genome counts differed by at least an order of magnitude between CPL and CD4 samples. Circulating pathogenic-like lymphocytes shared a substantially higher fraction of CDR3 sequences with synovium than bulk blood.

Sequenced samples came from active juvenile idiopathic arthritis patients. Using immunoSEQ multiplex PCR, the repertoire was profiled, and TCRdb retains in-frame clones only, with some absent. The sample yields tens of thousands of clones, about 96% seen once. V was pared by 1 base and J by 5 bases, with 7 bases of the junction left unmatched. The CDR3 sequence is 17 residues long. Germline V gene sequence: CDR1 LGHNT, CDR2 FRNRAP. The genes are TRBV12-5 and TRBJ2-2; 10 nucleotides line up with TRBD1. The material sequenced was CD4+ T cells from blood. This TCR came from a human donor with juvenile idiopathic arthritis. CDR3 sequence (DNA): TGTGCTAGTGGTTTGGGCGCCGGGACAGGGGAAACCGGGGAGCTGTTTTTT. Protein sequence: CASGLGAGTGETGELFF.